The next 5 T cell receptor beta chains were all read from a single sample in a study of lymphopenia after photon versus proton radiotherapy. Produced via immunoSEQ multiplex PCR; TCRdb's table is partial and in-frame only. Counted here are 20,000 to 30,000 clones, about 82% occurring once; the ten biggest clones make up roughly 20%. This specimen was peripheral blood, taken from a patient treated with proton-based radiotherapy. Every receptor here comes from a woman between 65 and 79 years old with pancreatic cancer.

The CDR3 reads CSVPLFWDNTDTQYF. The CDR3, as DNA: TGCAGCGTCCCACTATTTTGGGACAACACAGATACGCAGTATTTT. This chain links TRBV29-1 with TRBJ2-3; TRBD1 is a possible D gene (6 bases). The CDR3 is made up of 15 amino acids. Trimming took 6 bases from V and 2 from J, leaving 18 bases between them. Per the germline V gene, CDR1 is SQVTM and CDR2 is ANQGSEA.

This clone was seen just once. The CDR3 here is CASSVEADGYNEQFF. CDR3 DNA: TGTGCCAGCAGCGTAGAAGCGGACGGGTACAATGAGCAGTTCTTC. The V call is TRBV9, the J call TRBJ2-1; the D gene is possibly TRBD2 (5 bases). Germline CDR1 is SGDLS and CDR2 is YYNGEE. The ends were cut back, 0 bases at V and 4 bases at J, with 11 bases in the middle. The CDR3 extends over 15 amino acids.

V and J are TRBV9 and TRBJ1-2, with 9 bases lining up with TRBD1. The trim removed 3 bases at V and 6 bases at J, leaving 15 bases unmatched. CDR3 size: 17 residues. Germline V gene sequence: CDR1 SGDLS, CDR2 YYNGEE. CDR3 DNA: TGTGCCAGCAGCGAGGGAAGGTGGGGACAGGGAACGGATGGCTACACCTTC. Amino acids: CASSEGRWGQGTDGYTF.

This clone occurred once. This chain connects TRBV27 to TRBJ2-1, with D unresolved. V lost 7 bases, J lost 4 bases, and 17 bases lay in between. Germline V gene lookup returns CDR1 MNHEY and CDR2 SMNVEV (reference sequence). The CDR3 loop spans 15 amino acids. The CDR3 DNA is TGTGCCAGCAAACCGGCTCAGTCCCTATACAATGAGCAGTTCTTC. Amino acid sequence: CASKPAQSLYNEQFF.

This clone has a single count. The CDR3 spells CASSMGARDGETQYF. As DNA, the CDR3 is TGTGCCAGTAGTATGGGGGCGAGGGATGGGGAGACCCAGTACTTC. This chain connects TRBV19 to TRBJ2-5; a possible D gene is TRBD1 (6 bases). From germline, CDR1 is LNHDA and CDR2 SQIVND (reference sequence). The CDR3 spans 15 residues. V gave up 3 bases and J gave up 5 bases, with 16 bases separating them.